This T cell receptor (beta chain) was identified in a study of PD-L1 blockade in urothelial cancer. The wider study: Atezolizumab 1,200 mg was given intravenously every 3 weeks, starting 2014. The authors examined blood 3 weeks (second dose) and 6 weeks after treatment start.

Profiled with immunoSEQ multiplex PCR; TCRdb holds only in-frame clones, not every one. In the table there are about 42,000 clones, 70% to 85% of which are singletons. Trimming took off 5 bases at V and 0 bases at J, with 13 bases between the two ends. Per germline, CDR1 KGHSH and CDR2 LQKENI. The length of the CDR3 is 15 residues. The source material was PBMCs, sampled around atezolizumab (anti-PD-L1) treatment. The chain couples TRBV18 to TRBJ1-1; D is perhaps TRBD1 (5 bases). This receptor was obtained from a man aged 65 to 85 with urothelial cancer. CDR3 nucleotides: TGTGCCAGCTCATTGGGGCAGAAAATGAACACTGAAGCTTTCTTT. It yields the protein CASSLGQKMNTEAFF.